This T cell receptor (beta chain) appears in the sequencing data of a study of molecular identifiers for immune sequencing clone quantification. The overall study: Replicates split RNA from approximately 22,000 or 94,000 naive CD8 cells five ways, and the researchers sequenced four portions. Study results and limitations: Over 99% of CMV-specific effector molecules, but under 1% of naive ones, were in clones above 20 copies.

Sorting selected naive CD8 T cells with a CD8+CD4-CCR7+CD45RA+ phenotype. Only a few counts were recorded for this clonotype. Its antigen is not known. Bulk TCR libraries were made with methods that had been previously described and with listed TCR primers. MiXCR, applied by TCRdb to the PCR reads, yields one record per CDR3 protein. The sample records 300,000 to 350,000 distinct CDR3 sequences, about 20% being singletons. The CDR3 is 12 residues long. V was pared by 11 bases and J by 4 bases, with 7 bases of the junction left unmatched. CDR1 LNHDA and CDR2 SQIVND come from the germline V gene (reference sequence).

This sequence joins TRBV19 and TRBJ1-1; 7 bases line up with TRBD1. The clonotype was recovered from a human donor in good health. Some libraries in this study had Jurkat cell RNA spiked in. The sequencing sample was made of naive CD8+ T cells from blood, with Jurkat cell RNA spiked in. The subset: FACS-sorted CD8+CD4-CCR7+CD45RA+ naive T cells. CDR3: CAAGTAATEAFF. The CDR3 DNA is TGTGCCGCCGGGACAGCGGCCACTGAAGCTTTCTTT. The variable domain in full, with the rest retrieved from reference TRBV19 and TRBJ1-1, is DGGITQSPKYLFRKEGQNVTLSCEQNLNHDAMYWYRQDPGQGLRLIYYSQIVNDFQKGDIAEGYSVSREKKESFPLTVTSAQKNPTAFYLCAAGTAATEAFFGQGTRLTVV.